The rows below give T cell receptor beta chains drawn from one sample of a study of OX40 agonist ivuxolimab in advanced cancers. Data came from immunoSEQ multiplex PCR; TCRdb stores just in-frame clones and leaves some out. This table holds about 79,000 clones, roughly 87% found once. The material sequenced was CD4+ or CD8+ T cells sorted from blood, taken in a trial of the OX40 agonist ivuxolimab. The source is an adult with an advanced solid tumor such as melanoma, head and neck, liver or kidney cancer. Both conserved end residues are part of each CDR3. The order of the fields is D gene, V gene, J gene, clone size, CDR3 protein, CDR3 DNA. D genes are given only for firm matches. Not every row has a clone size; where given, it reads once, few, many or a size class.

>NA|TRBV10-3|TRBJ2-3|NA
CAISQAGTDTQYF
TGTGCCATCAGTCAGGCCGGGACAGATACGCAGTATTTT
>NA|TRBV6-1|TRBJ2-6|NA
CASSERRSGANVLTF
TGTGCCAGCAGTGAGAGGCGTTCTGGGGCCAACGTCCTGACTTTC
>NA|TRBV2|TRBJ2-3|few
CASVGRGLTDTQYF
TGTGCCAGCGTGGGCCGGGGGCTAACAGATACGCAGTATTTT
>TRBD1|TRBV4-1|TRBJ1-6|NA
CASSPGDSYNSPLHF
TGCGCCAGCAGCCCGGGGGACAGCTATAATTCACCCCTCCACTTT
>NA|TRBV5-1|TRBJ2-1|NA
CASSMAGSSYNEQFF
TGCGCCAGCAGCATGGCGGGGAGCTCCTACAATGAGCAGTTCTTC
>NA|TRBV19|TRBJ1-5|NA
CASSIGGGGQPQHF
TGTGCCAGTAGTATAGGAGGAGGGGGTCAGCCCCAGCATTTT
>NA|TRBV6-1|TRBJ1-4|NA
CASGSWGASEKLFF
TGTGCCAGCGGGAGTTGGGGGGCGTCGGAAAAACTGTTTTTT
>NA|TRBV6-5|TRBJ1-3|NA
CASSYSKGPGGNTIYF
TGTGCCAGCAGTTACTCGAAGGGTCCGGGCGGAAACACCATATATTTT
>TRBD1|TRBV7-9|TRBJ2-1|NA
CASSPPGQGKFNEQFF
TGTGCCAGCAGCCCGCCGGGACAGGGAAAGTTCAATGAGCAGTTCTTC
>NA|TRBV28|TRBJ1-2|NA
CASSSPGTGGYTF
TGTGCCAGCAGTTCTCCGGGGACGGGTGGCTACACCTTC
>NA|TRBV29-1|TRBJ2-5|NA
CSVRSGQETQYF
TGCAGCGTGCGATCTGGCCAAGAGACCCAGTACTTC
>NA|TRBV6-4|TRBJ2-5|NA
CASSRQEGETQYF
TGTGCCAGCTCCAGACAGGAGGGGGAGACCCAGTACTTC
>NA|TRBV4-1|TRBJ1-3|NA
CASSQVPGITGNTIYF
TGCGCCAGCAGCCAAGTTCCAGGAATAACGGGAAACACCATATATTTT
>NA|TRBV4-2|TRBJ2-5|NA
CASSPAQGQQQETQYF
TGTGCCAGCAGCCCCGCCCAGGGCCAGCAGCAAGAGACCCAGTACTTC
>NA|TRBV2|TRBJ2-2|NA
CASRFADAGELFF
TGTGCCAGCAGGTTCGCAGATGCCGGGGAGCTGTTTTTT
>NA|TRBV5-4|TRBJ1-1|once
CASTKRGVGNTEAFF
TGTGCCAGCACAAAAAGGGGTGTAGGGAATACTGAAGCTTTCTTT
>NA|TRBV27|TRBJ1-1|NA
CASSPTAGVYDTEAFF
TGTGCCAGCAGTCCAACTGCAGGGGTCTACGACACTGAAGCTTTCTTT
>TRBD2|TRBV6-1|TRBJ2-1|NA
CASSGIAGVGNEQFF
TGTGCCAGCAGTGGTATAGCGGGGGTTGGCAATGAGCAGTTCTTC
>TRBD1|TRBV7-8|TRBJ1-2|NA
CASSLAQGQGAYGYTF
TGTGCCAGCAGCTTAGCGCAGGGACAGGGGGCGTATGGCTACACCTTC
>NA|TRBV5-1|TRBJ2-3|NA
CASSLGGNTDTQYF
TGCGCCAGCAGCTTGGGTGGTAACACAGATACGCAGTATTTT
>TRBD2|TRBV18|TRBJ2-5|NA
CASSHGTSGETQYF
TGTGCCAGCTCTCACGGGACTAGCGGGGAGACCCAGTACTTC
>NA|TRBV6-5|TRBJ1-1|NA
CASSRGQLNTEAFF
TGTGCCAGCAGCCGGGGACAATTGAACACTGAAGCTTTCTTT
>NA|TRBV5-4|TRBJ1-1|once
CASREVGAPEAFF
TGTGCCAGCAGGGAGGTTGGAGCTCCTGAAGCTTTCTTT
>TRBD1|TRBV25-1|TRBJ2-3|NA
CASSEYRDRGDTQYF
TGTGCCAGCAGTGAATATCGGGACAGGGGAGATACGCAGTATTTT
>NA|TRBV2|TRBJ2-5|NA
CASSTTGIVETQYF
TGTGCCAGCAGTACAACAGGGATAGTAGAGACCCAGTACTTC
>NA|TRBV5-1|TRBJ1-1|NA
CASSLAEGGNTEAFF
TGCGCCAGCAGCTTGGCCGAGGGGGGGAACACTGAAGCTTTCTTT
>NA|TRBV18|TRBJ2-3|NA
CASSPLPMGPVSTDTQYF
TGTGCCAGCTCACCACTACCTATGGGACCAGTCAGCACAGATACGCAGTATTTT
>NA|TRBV28|TRBJ1-1|NA
CASTAPRGNGDTEAFF
TGTGCCAGCACCGCACCTAGGGGGAACGGGGACACTGAAGCTTTCTTT
>NA|TRBV18|TRBJ2-2|few
CASSPPAGANTGELFF
TGTGCCAGCTCACCACCGGCAGGGGCGAACACCGGGGAGCTGTTTTTT